These T cell receptor beta chains were read from a single sample in a study of immune evolution from preneoplasia to lung adenocarcinoma. TCRdb keeps only in-frame clones here, not all; method: immunoSEQ multiplex PCR. The repertoire consists of 6,000 to 8,500 clones, with 70% to 80% occurring once and the leading ten covering around 8.3%. Source material: FFPE minimally invasive lung adenocarcinoma tissue. Every receptor here comes from a person aged 70 to 79 with lung adenocarcinoma. Both conserved end residues are part of each CDR3. D genes are given only for firm matches. Clone size is not always given. Where it is, it says once, few, many or a class for expanded clones.

j_gene	abundance	v_gene	d_gene	CDR3aa	CDR3nt
TRBJ2-2	.	TRBV7-7	TRBD2	CASSLSTASGGGELFF	TGTGCTAGCAGCTTATCGACTGCTAGCGGGGGCGGGGAGCTGTTTTTT
TRBJ2-5	.	TRBV9	TRBD1	CASSGGQGAGETQYF	TGTGCCAGCAGCGGAGGACAGGGGGCCGGGGAGACCCAGTACTTC
TRBJ1-4	few	TRBV7-2	.	CASSLVYAGEKLFF	TGTGCCAGCAGCTTAGTCTACGCGGGAGAAAAACTGTTTTTT
TRBJ1-3	.	TRBV6-5	.	CASSYRSQDSGNTIYF	TGTGCCAGCAGTTACAGGTCGCAAGATTCTGGAAACACCATATATTTT
TRBJ1-5	.	TRBV28	.	CASSLGGRNQPQHF	TGTGCCAGCAGTTTGGGGGGCCGCAATCAGCCCCAGCATTTT
TRBJ1-4	.	TRBV7-8	TRBD1	CASSSVIWTGREKLFF	TGTGCCAGCAGCTCCGTGATTTGGACAGGCCGTGAAAAACTGTTTTTT
TRBJ2-5	.	TRBV7-3	.	CASSLKSSLKGALKWDRQETQYF	TGTGCCAGCAGCTTAAAGTCATCCCTCAAAGGGGCCCTCAAGTGGGACCGGCAAGAGACCCAGTACTTC
TRBJ2-7	medium-sized	TRBV28	.	CASSFTGLGGTGGFYEQYF	TGTGCCAGCAGTTTCACCGGGCTTGGTGGGACGGGTGGGTTCTACGAGCAGTACTTC
TRBJ1-2	.	TRBV9	.	CASSAQGGLYGYTF	TGTGCCAGCAGCGCTCAAGGGGGACTCTATGGCTACACCTTC
TRBJ2-7	.	TRBV6-5	.	CASSYSLDSAYEQYF	TGTGCCAGCAGTTACTCGTTGGACTCAGCCTACGAGCAGTACTTC
TRBJ1-4	once	TRBV29-1	.	CSVSGASEKLFF	TGCAGCGTTTCAGGGGCGAGTGAAAAACTGTTTTTT
TRBJ2-7	.	TRBV5-4	TRBD2	CASLERETGEQYF	TGTGCCAGCCTCGAGCGGGAGACGGGCGAGCAGTACTTC
TRBJ1-1	.	TRBV29-1	.	CSAEQGEAFF	TGCAGCGCCGAACAGGGCGAAGCTTTCTTT
TRBJ1-2	.	TRBV2	.	CASYFGYTF	TGTGCCAGCTACTTTGGCTACACCTTC
TRBJ2-2	.	TRBV7-9	.	CASSLSKDGELFF	TGTGCCAGCAGCTTATCGAAGGACGGGGAGCTGTTTTTT
TRBJ2-3	.	TRBV5-4	.	CASSSEFGSEGDTQYF	TGTGCCAGCAGCTCTGAGTTCGGCAGTGAAGGGGATACGCAGTATTTT
TRBJ2-5	few	TRBV15	TRBD1	CATSRGDRGQETQYF	TGTGCCACCAGCAGAGGGGACAGGGGACAAGAGACCCAGTACTTC
TRBJ1-1	.	TRBV9	TRBD1	CASSVTGGKTEAFF	TGTGCCAGCAGCGTGACAGGGGGGAAAACTGAAGCTTTCTTT
TRBJ2-1	few	TRBV7-6	TRBD1	CASSRLEKTGNNEQFF	TGTGCCAGCAGCCGCCTGGAAAAGACAGGGAACAATGAGCAGTTCTTC
TRBJ2-7	few	TRBV5-6	TRBD2	CASSLVLAGGGEQYF	TGTGCCAGCAGCTTGGTTCTAGCGGGAGGGGGCGAGCAGTACTTC
TRBJ2-1	.	TRBV5-1	.	CASSLDEYYNEQFF	TGCGCCAGCAGCTTAGATGAATACTACAATGAGCAGTTCTTC
TRBJ2-7	few	TRBV10-3	.	CAISESTAATRFPYEQYF	TGTGCCATCAGTGAGTCGACCGCGGCCACTAGGTTCCCCTACGAGCAGTACTTC
TRBJ2-3	.	TRBV11-3	.	CASSHYQTDTQYF	TGTGCCAGCAGCCACTACCAGACAGATACGCAGTATTTT
TRBJ1-5	.	TRBV11-2	.	CASSLDWGREQPQHF	TGTGCCAGCAGCTTAGACTGGGGCCGAGAGCAGCCCCAGCATTTT
TRBJ1-1	.	TRBV11-1	TRBD1	CASTQGAEAFF	TGTGCCAGCACCCAGGGGGCAGAGGCTTTCTTT
TRBJ2-7	.	TRBV28	TRBD1	CASSIGQGKRYEQYF	TGTGCCAGCAGTATCGGACAGGGAAAACGGTACGAGCAGTACTTC
TRBJ2-1	once	TRBV5-8	TRBD2	CASSLSRLAGGNEQFF	TGTGCCAGCAGCTTGTCTCGACTAGCGGGAGGTAATGAGCAGTTCTTC
TRBJ1-5	.	TRBV28	.	CASRGPGRQHF	TGTGCCAGTAGGGGTCCGGGGAGACAGCATTTT
TRBJ2-7	.	TRBV15	.	CATASSARSSYEQYF	TGTGCCACCGCATCCTCTGCTAGGAGCTCCTACGAGCAGTACTTC
TRBJ2-1	.	TRBV7-2	.	CASSSGTSRGEQFF	TGTGCCAGCAGCTCGGGGACCTCTCGTGGTGAGCAGTTCTTC
TRBJ2-5	.	TRBV19	.	CATSTGNRGGTQYF	TGTGCCACCTCTACCGGGAACCGAGGCGGGACCCAGTACTTC
TRBJ2-5	.	TRBV5-4	.	CASSLGLNQETQYF	TGTGCCAGCAGCTTGGGGCTGAACCAAGAGACCCAGTACTTC
TRBJ2-2	.	TRBV4-3	TRBD2	CASSQESRAGVGTGELFF	TGCGCCAGCAGCCAAGAAAGTCGGGCGGGAGTGGGGACCGGGGAGCTGTTTTTT
TRBJ2-5	.	TRBV5-1	.	CASSIEPGRAPGAQYF	TGCGCCAGCAGCATAGAACCGGGACGGGCACCTGGGGCCCAGTACTTC
TRBJ1-1	.	TRBV9	TRBD1	CASSVGLKGARAEAFF	TGTGCCAGCAGCGTAGGGCTTAAGGGGGCGCGAGCTGAAGCTTTCTTT